This section outlines one TCR beta chain sequence together with its context. The antigen remains undetermined. This entry comes from a study of T cell responses to AZD1222 COVID-19 vaccine. Study outcomes and limitations: Within unmutated variant regions lay the reported targets of nearly half of spike-specific TCRs. The breadth and depth of Spike-specific TCRs increased once two AZD1222 doses had been given. White British donors predominated, females outnumbered males, and clonal diversity was possibly underestimated.

TCRdb's copy holds only in-frame clones and misses some; the assay was immunoSEQ multiplex PCR. The data contain more than 140,000 clones, about 90% of them seen just once; the ten biggest clones take up approximately 3.1%. The CDR3 totals 15 residues. The V and J ends lost 4 bases and 3 bases respectively, with 16 bases between them. CDR1 SNHLY and CDR2 FYNNEI come from the germline V gene. The sample was peripheral blood, taken on day 0 of AZD1222 vaccination. The sequence came from an adult in good health. This chain uses TRBV2 with TRBJ2-7; the D gene could be TRBD1 or TRBD2 (5 bases each). The CDR3 is CASSATGTEVYEQYF. CDR3 bases: TGTGCCAGCAGTGCCACCGGGACGGAGGTCTACGAGCAGTACTTC.